The 22 T cell receptor beta chains in this list originate from one sample, sequenced in a study of blood T cells in healthy people across ages. A second PCR of roughly 7 to 11 cycles used a sample-barcoded 5' primer and a J-beta primer mix. Via MiXCR, TCRdb re-called the 5' RACE reads, giving one row per CDR3 protein. The sample includes 780,000 or so distinct CDR3 sequences, about 56% seen only once; the top ten take roughly 24%. The sequenced sample was blood. These receptors originate from a middle-aged man in good health.

The rearrangement links TRBV28 to TRBJ2-1; D remains ambiguous. From germline, CDR1 is MDHEN and CDR2 SYDVKM. The CDR3 is 12 amino acids. V lost 2 bases and J lost 4, with 3 bases in between. The CDR3 is CASSLQYNEQFF. CDR3 coding DNA: TGTGCCAGCAGTTTACAATACAATGAGCAGTTCTTC.

The rearrangement uses TRBV6-5 and TRBJ1-1, with a possible D match to TRBD1 (6 bases). Germline V gives CDR1 MNHEY, CDR2 SVGAGI. The ends were cut back, 3 bases at V and 4 bases at J, with 15 bases in the middle. The CDR3 is 15 amino acids. CDR3 sequence (DNA): TGTGCCAGCAGTTATGAACGGGGGGCGACCACTGAAGCTTTCTTT. This encodes CASSYERGATTEAFF.

The chain joins TRBV4-3 to TRBJ2-5, with D possibly being TRBD2 (5 bases). The germline V gene encodes CDR1 LGHNA and CDR2 YSLEER. The length of the CDR3 is 15 residues. The ends were cut back, 1 base at V and 11 bases at J, with 20 bases in the middle. The CDR3 DNA is TGCGCCAGCAGCCAAGCTCTAGCCCCCTACAATGAGCAGTACTTC. Encoded protein: CASSQALAPYNEQYF.

This chain connects TRBV21-1 to TRBJ2-3; no DNA check was done on the table's D call, TRBD1. TRBV21-1 has pseudogene status. The CDR3 is made up of 17 amino acids. CDR3 bases: TGTGCCAGCAGCAAATCTAAGGGGGCCAGTGTTTGCGATACGCAGTATTTT. It translates to CASSKSKGASVCDTQYF.

The V gene is TRBV6-5, the J gene TRBJ1-2; D remains unclear. Looked up from germline, CDR1 is MNHEY and CDR2 is SVGAGI. Trimming pared 0 bases from V and 4 bases from J, leaving 18 bases between. CDR3 length: 17 amino acids. CDR3 DNA: TGTGCCAGCAGTTACTCAGGGTTGGAGGACTCGGGCTATGGCTACACCTTC. Protein sequence: CASSYSGLEDSGYGYTF.

The chain links TRBV28 to TRBJ2-5; D call uncertain. The CDR3 is 14 residues long. V lost 7 bases and J lost 5, with 17 bases in between. The germline CDR1 and CDR2 sequences are MDHEN and SYDVKM. The CDR3 here is CASTRPSQRETQYF. CDR3 nucleotide sequence: TGTGCCAGCACGCGACCTTCTCAACGGGAGACCCAGTACTTC. Together with reference TRBV28 and TRBJ2-5, the CDR3 gives the full variable domain: DVKVTQSSRYLVKRTGEKVFLECVQDMDHENMFWYRQDPGLGLRLIYFSYDVKMKEKGDIPEGYSVSREKKERFSLILESASTNQTSMYLCASTRPSQRETQYFGPGTRLLVL.

This chain links TRBV27 with TRBJ2-7; D gene unclear. This CDR3 spans 14 amino acids. Trimming left V 6 bases short and J 3 bases short, with 15 bases between. Germline V gene data show CDR1 as MNHEY and CDR2 as SMNVEV (reference sequence). CDR3 in DNA: TGTGCCAGCAGGCCTCCAGGCCTTTTCTACGAGCAGTACTTC. As protein: CASRPPGLFYEQYF.

The gene calls are TRBV6-4 and TRBJ2-1, with 8 bases lining up with TRBD2. The germline V gene encodes CDR1 MRHNA and CDR2 SNTAGT. CDR3 length equals 15 residues. The V gene end was trimmed by 5 bases and the J gene end by 10 bases; junction bases not matched to a gene: 13. The CDR3, as DNA: TGTGCCAGCAGTCTAGTCCCAGCGGGAGTGGGGGAGCAGTTCTTC. Its protein product is CASSLVPAGVGEQFF.

On this clonotype: One end of the junction varies from germline; a read error may be responsible. The chain uses TRBV7-8 and TRBJ2-7; TRBD2 matches at 11 bases. Matching the DNA end better, TRBJ2-5 makes the J call doubtful. CDR3 length equals 17 residues. Germline CDR1 is SGHVS and CDR2 is FQNEAQ. This CDR3 reads CASCLAVASGRSGTQYF. CDR3 nucleotides: TGTGCCAGCTGCTTAGCGGTCGCTAGCGGGAGGTCCGGGACCCAGTACTTC.

The rearrangement links TRBV6-6 to TRBJ2-5; D remains ambiguous. The CDR3 has 13 residues. Germline V gene lookup returns CDR1 MNHNY and CDR2 SVGAGI (reference sequence). With 6 bases removed from V and 3 bases from J, the gap between germline ends came to 11 bases. CDR3 sequence: CASRNRVKETQYF. CDR3 coding DNA: TGTGCCAGCAGGAATAGAGTTAAAGAGACCCAGTACTTC.

The chain employs TRBV2 and TRBJ2-3, with no clear D. The V gene's germline CDR1 is SNHLY and CDR2 FYNNEI. The CDR3 runs to 14 residues. Trimming removed 7 bases at V and 1 base at J, with 12 bases between. The CDR3: CASKSDGGTDTQYF. The DNA of the CDR3 is TGTGCCAGCAAAAGTGACGGAGGCACAGATACGCAGTATTTT.

V gene TRBV7-2 combines with J gene TRBJ2-5, with D perhaps given as TRBD1 or TRBD2 (5 bases each). CDR3 size: 15 residues. Germline V gives CDR1 SGHTA, CDR2 FQGNSA. V dropped 5 bases and J dropped 1 base, with 14 bases sitting between them. CDR3 amino acids: CASSRPGPGQETQYF. The DNA of the CDR3 is TGTGCCAGCAGCCGACCGGGACCGGGCCAAGAGACCCAGTACTTC.

The chain joins TRBV20-1 to TRBJ2-7; D remains ambiguous. This CDR3 comprises 14 residues. Trimming shortened V by 5 bases and J by 0 bases, and 14 bases separated the two germline ends. The germline CDR1 and CDR2 sequences are DFQATT and SNEGSKA (reference sequence). The CDR3 protein is CSARSQTTSYEQYF. DNA for the CDR3: TGCAGTGCTCGGAGCCAGACCACCTCCTACGAGCAGTACTTC.

This clonotype turned up a few times. The chain carries TRBV29-1 and TRBJ2-1; 10 bases agree with TRBD2. Germline CDR1 is SQVTM and CDR2 is ANQGSEA. The CDR3 is 16 amino acids. V lost 6 bases to trimming and J lost 0 bases; unmatched junction nucleotides: 8. This CDR3 reads CSVMGLAGDSYNEQFF. CDR3 sequence (DNA): TGCAGCGTCATGGGTCTAGCGGGAGACTCCTACAATGAGCAGTTCTTC.

This clonotype occurred a few times. The chain is built from TRBV6-1 and TRBJ2-7; TRBD1 matches 9 bases. The germline V gene has CDR1 MNHNS and CDR2 SASEGT. The CDR3 has 15 amino acids. J was trimmed by 2 bases and V by 1 base; bases with no gene match: 3. The CDR3 is CASSEGTGEAYEQYF. The CDR3 nucleotides are TGTGCCAGCAGTGAAGGGACAGGGGAAGCCTACGAGCAGTACTTC.

This sequence joins TRBV12-3 or TRBV12-4 and TRBJ2-1, with D possibly matching TRBD2 (5 bases). There are 15 residues in the CDR3. V was pared by 5 bases and J by 0 bases, with 11 bases between. This chain's CDR3 is CASSPMGSSYNEQFF. The CDR3 DNA follows: TGTGCCAGCAGTCCAATGGGGAGCTCCTACAATGAGCAGTTCTTC.

The chain recombines TRBV14 with TRBJ1-6; D gene uncertain. This CDR3 has 20 residues. Trimming removed 0 bases at V and 0 bases at J, with 18 bases between. Germline-derived CDR1 and CDR2 are SGHDN and FVKESK. DNA of the CDR3: TGTGCCAGCAGCCAAGAAGGCCCAGGTGCAAGGAGCTCCTATAATTCACCCCTCCACTTT. This translates into CASSQEGPGARSSYNSPLHF.

This clonotype came up once. J is TRBJ1-2 and V is TRBV20-1; D ambiguous. Germline CDR1 is DFQATT and CDR2 is SNEGSKA (reference sequence). The CDR3 covers 16 residues. V lost 5 bases, J lost 3 bases, and 22 bases lay in between. The CDR3 sequence is CSASNYQTRSDYGYTF. CDR3 DNA: TGCAGTGCTTCCAACTATCAGACAAGGTCTGACTATGGCTACACCTTC.

The rearrangement joins TRBV6-2 or TRBV6-3 to TRBJ2-5; 7 bases fit TRBD2. The germline V gene has CDR1 MNHEY and CDR2 SVGEGT. The V gene end was trimmed by 2 bases and the J gene end by 2 bases; junction bases not matched to a gene: 11. The CDR3 has 17 residues. CDR3 bases: TGTGCCAGCAGTTACCTTGTGGGCAGCGGGGAACAAGAGACCCAGTACTTC. Its protein product is CASSYLVGSGEQETQYF.

Remarks on this clonotype: Germline is not matched at one junction end, which may reflect a read error. V gene TRBV10-3 combines with J gene TRBJ1-5; D is unclear. CDR3 size: 13 residues. Germline CDR1 ENHRY, CDR2 SYGVKD. CDR3 in amino acids: CAISPDPTQPLHF. DNA of the CDR3: TGTGCCATCAGCCCCGACCCCACTCAGCCCCTGCATTTT.

Here the CDR3 reads CASSFRTENTEAFF. The CDR3 coding sequence is TGTGCCAGCAGTTTTAGAACAGAGAACACTGAAGCTTTCTTT. V gene TRBV12-3 or TRBV12-4 combines with J gene TRBJ1-1; D is uncertain. Trimming stripped 3 bases from V and 1 base from J, with 9 bases between. The CDR3 is made up of 14 amino acids.

The chain employs TRBV7-8 and TRBJ2-1; the match to TRBD1 covers 8 bases. After removal of 6 bases from V and 8 bases from J, the junction contained 3 bases not matched to a gene. CDR1 is SGHVS, CDR2 FQNEAQ, per germline. The CDR3 runs to 12 residues. CDR3 nucleotide sequence: TGTGCCAGCAGGGTACAGGGGGATGAGCAGTTCTTC. It yields the protein CASRVQGDEQFF. The variable domain in full, completed from reference TRBV7-8 and TRBJ2-1, reads GAGVSQSPRYKVAKRGQDVALRCDPISGHVSLFWYQQALGQGPEFLTYFQNEAQLDKSGLPSDRFFAERPEGSVSTLKIQRTQQEDSAVYLCASRVQGDEQFFGPGTRLTVL.